The 30 T cell receptor beta chains listed next were all sequenced from one sample in a study of early T cells in non-severe SARS-CoV-2 infection. TCRdb reprocessed the 5' RACE reads via MiXCR and lists one record per CDR3 protein. The table has over 55,000 distinct CDR3 sequences, about 12% seen once. The sample taken for sequencing was whole blood. Receptors originate from an adult who was a healthcare worker with PCR-confirmed SARS-CoV-2 infection or an uninfected control (not recorded which).

At least ten counts were recorded for this clonotype. The chain is built from TRBV27 and TRBJ2-7; D is perhaps TRBD1 (6 bases). Germline V lookup: CDR1 MNHEY, CDR2 SMNVEV (reference sequence). This CDR3 spans 15 amino acids. Deletions cut 7 bases from V and 0 bases from J, with 16 bases between. The CDR3: CASIPRGGSSYEQYF. In DNA form, the CDR3 reads TGTGCCAGCATCCCCAGGGGCGGGTCCTCCTACGAGCAGTACTTC.

This clonotype was seen repeatedly, ten times or more. The DNA for the CDR3 is TGTGCCAGCTGGAGTCCAGGGCAGAACTATGGCTACACCTTC. Encoded protein: CASWSPGQNYGYTF. This chain joins TRBV27 and TRBJ1-2; a possible D gene is TRBD1 (5 bases). The CDR3 is 14 amino acids. The germline V gene encodes CDR1 MNHEY and CDR2 SMNVEV (reference sequence). V lost 8 bases and J lost 2, with 15 bases in between.

This clonotype has a count of ten or more. This chain connects TRBV18 to TRBJ1-5; TRBD1 might be the D (6 bases). The CDR3 consists of 13 residues. The V and J ends lost 4 bases and 2 bases respectively, with 6 bases between them. Per the germline V gene, CDR1 is KGHSH and CDR2 is LQKENI. The CDR3 loop is CASSQGGNQPQHF. CDR3 nucleotide sequence: TGTGCCAGCTCACAGGGGGGCAATCAGCCCCAGCATTTT.

This clonotype was observed at least ten times. The chain's CDR3 is CASSFIGIPDTQYF. DNA for the CDR3: TGTGCCAGCAGCTTCATTGGCATACCGGATACGCAGTATTTT. The J gene is TRBJ2-3, the V gene TRBV2, with no clear D. Germline CDR1 reads SNHLY; CDR2 reads FYNNEI. V lost 6 bases and J 6 bases, leaving 16 bases between the germline ends. The CDR3 sequence is 14 residues long.

The sample holds many counts of this clonotype. J is TRBJ2-7 and V is TRBV28, with D hard to call. This CDR3 has 14 amino acids. V was shortened by 5 bases and J by 3 bases, with 14 bases between the two germline ends. Per the germline V gene, CDR1 is MDHEN and CDR2 is SYDVKM. DNA for the CDR3: TGTGCCAGCAGTCCACCGACACAGTACTACGAGCAGTACTTC. Translating gives CASSPPTQYYEQYF.

This clonotype has at least ten counts. Relative to the germline gene, one junction end is altered; a read error may explain this. The rearrangement joins TRBV7-9 to TRBJ2-2; a weak D match, TRBD2 (6 bases). This CDR3 contains 15 residues. Germline values: CDR1 SEHNR, CDR2 FQNEAQ (reference sequence). For the CDR3, the DNA is TGTGCCAGCACCTTACCCGGGGGATACACCGGGGAGCTGTTTTTT. Encoded protein: CASTLPGGYTGELFF.

This clonotype was recorded at least ten times. V gene TRBV6-2 or TRBV6-3 combines with J gene TRBJ2-1; D perhaps matches TRBD2 (5 bases). In germline, CDR1 is MNHEY, CDR2 SVGEGT. The CDR3 totals 15 residues. Between the trimmed V and J ends, which lost 2 bases and 9 bases, there was a span of 17 bases. The CDR3 DNA reads TGTGCCAGCAGTTACGCTTTTGAGGGAGAGGGTGAGCAGTTCTTC. This sequence encodes CASSYAFEGEGEQFF.

This clonotype was seen at least ten times. The rearrangement joins TRBV6-6 to TRBJ2-3; 10 bases are shared with TRBD2. The germline gives CDR1 MNHNY, CDR2 SVGAGI (reference sequence). The CDR3 spans 15 residues. The junction had 10 bases not matched to a gene; V was cut back by 10 bases and J by 3 bases. The CDR3: CATRRGTSETDTQYF. For the CDR3, the DNA is TGTGCCACCCGACGAGGGACTAGCGAGACAGATACGCAGTATTTT.

This clonotype was recorded many times. The V call is TRBV19, the J call TRBJ1-5; tentatively, D is TRBD1 (6 bases). From germline, CDR1 is LNHDA and CDR2 SQIVND (reference sequence). V lost 3 bases to trimming and J lost 4 bases, with 16 bases between them. The CDR3 loop spans 16 amino acids. CDR3 coding DNA: TGTGCCAGTAGTATCCCAGGGGCCGCTAGAAATCAGCCCCAGCATTTT. This gives the protein CASSIPGAARNQPQHF.

This clonotype has a count of ten or more. The chain is built from TRBV24-1 and TRBJ2-1, with D possibly TRBD2 on 6 matching bases. Trimming removed 3 bases at V and 4 bases at J, with 12 bases between. The CDR3 contains 15 residues. Germline-derived CDR1 and CDR2 are KGHDR and SFDVKD. CDR3 amino acids: CATSDPGLMYNEQFF. The CDR3 DNA reads as TGTGCCACCAGTGATCCGGGACTCATGTACAATGAGCAGTTCTTC.

V usage is TRBV3-2 and J usage is TRBJ2-3; whether TRBD2, the table's D call, matches the DNA was not checked. TRBV3-2 is shown as a pseudogene. The CDR3 is 18 amino acids. CDR3 residues: CASSQVGVSGSKADTQYF. The CDR3 DNA is TGTGCCAGCAGCCAAGTCGGCGTTAGCGGGAGTAAGGCAGATACGCAGTATTTT.

This clonotype was detected only a few times. The chain uses TRBV4-2 and TRBJ2-2, with D possibly matching TRBD1 (5 bases). This CDR3 has 16 residues. V gave up 2 bases and J gave up 0 bases, with 10 bases separating them. The germline V gene encodes CDR1 LGHNA and CDR2 YNFKEQ. For the CDR3, the DNA is TGTGCCAGCAGCCAAAGGACAATTGCGAACACCGGGGAGCTGTTTTTT. It yields the protein CASSQRTIANTGELFF.

The V call is TRBV6-6, the J call TRBJ2-7, with TRBD2 identical over 10 bases. The V segment lost 6 bases and the J segment 1 base; nucleotides outside the gene matches: 9. CDR1 and CDR2 from the germline V gene are MNHNY and SVGAGI (reference sequence). The CDR3 spans 16 residues. The CDR3 sequence is CASSPPGTSVSYEQYF. The CDR3 coding sequence is TGTGCCAGCAGCCCTCCCGGGACTAGCGTTTCCTACGAGCAGTACTTC.

This clonotype was observed at least ten times. The chain employs TRBV7-6 and TRBJ2-2, with TRBD2 matching 7 bases. Trimming removed 5 bases from V and 0 bases from J; junction bases left unmatched: 9. The CDR3 spans 17 residues. Germline V CDR1 and CDR2: SGHVS, FNYEAQ. CDR3 DNA: TGTGCCAGCAGCCCCCCCCAGCGGGGTCCGAACACCGGGGAGCTGTTTTTT. It encodes CASSPPQRGPNTGELFF.

This clonotype was observed at least ten times. The rearrangement uses TRBV20-1 and TRBJ2-4; the match to TRBD2 covers 15 bases. This CDR3 spans 20 amino acids. Germline loops: CDR1 DFQATT, CDR2 SNEGSKA (reference sequence). V lost 5 bases to trimming and J lost 0 bases; unmatched junction nucleotides: 14. The CDR3 is CSAPTYGGLAGGLAKNIQYF. In DNA, the CDR3 is TGCAGTGCTCCAACCTATGGGGGACTAGCGGGAGGATTAGCCAAAAACATTCAGTACTTC.

A few counts support this clonotype. The rearrangement links TRBV12-3 or TRBV12-4 to TRBJ2-3, with unresolved D. The CDR3 has 13 residues. V shed 6 bases and J shed 10 bases, with 17 bases lying between them. CDR3 in amino acids: CASRRTRGWAQYF. The DNA of the CDR3 is TGTGCCAGCAGAAGGACCCGTGGGTGGGCGCAGTATTTT.

In its sample, this clonotype was seen many times. The CDR3, as DNA: TGTGCCGCTGGGGGTCCGAATGAGCAGTTCTTC. Protein product: CAAGGPNEQFF. The V call is TRBV28, the J call TRBJ2-1; TRBD1 or TRBD2 may be the D gene (5 bases each). The CDR3 extends over 11 amino acids. V lost 11 bases to trimming and J lost 7 bases, with 12 bases between them. Germline V gene sequence: CDR1 MDHEN, CDR2 SYDVKM.

The chain carries TRBV29-1 and TRBJ1-1; D gene uncertain. Trimming took 5 bases from V and 3 from J, leaving 7 bases between them. The CDR3 loop spans 11 amino acids. Germline V gene data show CDR1 as SQVTM and CDR2 as ANQGSEA. CDR3 DNA: TGCAGCGTTAAGATGGACACTGAAGCTTTCTTT. This translates into CSVKMDTEAFF.

Many counts were recorded for this clonotype. The chain is built from TRBV5-1 and TRBJ1-3; TRBD1 matches 7 bases. J lost 0 bases, V lost 4 bases, and 10 bases had no gene match. This CDR3 has 17 amino acids. Germline V CDR1 and CDR2: SGHRS, YFSETQ. The DNA for the CDR3 is TGCGCCAGCAGCGGGGGGACAGTTGTAGGCTCTGGAAACACCATATATTTT. This codes for CASSGGTVVGSGNTIYF.

This clonotype was found many times. The chain joins TRBV29-1 to TRBJ2-2, with 9 bases matching TRBD1. The V segment lost 6 bases and the J segment 5 bases; nucleotides outside the gene matches: 4. This CDR3 comprises 13 residues. Germline CDR1 and CDR2: SQVTM and ANQGSEA. This chain's CDR3 is CSVGQGFTGELFF. The CDR3 nucleotides are TGCAGCGTCGGACAGGGGTTTACCGGGGAGCTGTTTTTT.

The chain couples TRBV27 to TRBJ2-1, with unresolved D. The CDR3 runs 12 residues. In germline, CDR1 is MNHEY, CDR2 SMNVEV (reference sequence). V was cut by 5 bases and J by 7 bases, with 9 bases left in between. DNA for the CDR3: TGTGCCAGCAGTCACGGAGCTAATGAGCAGTTCTTC. It encodes CASSHGANEQFF.

This clonotype has a count of ten or more. The rearrangement joins TRBV5-5 to TRBJ2-5, with D unclear. CDR1 and CDR2 (germline): SGHKS, YYEKEE (reference sequence). The ends were cut back, 4 bases at V and 4 bases at J, with 17 bases in the middle. The CDR3 length is 15 residues. The CDR3 DNA is TGTGCCAGCAGCCACGCGTTTCCGAATGGAGAGACCCAGTACTTC. Protein sequence: CASSHAFPNGETQYF.

This clonotype was detected a few times. The CDR3 DNA reads as TGTGCCAGCAGTCAAGGGTTTGGCACTGAAGCTTTCTTT. Translated: CASSQGFGTEAFF. The V and J genes are TRBV28 and TRBJ1-1; D remains ambiguous. V dropped 5 bases and J dropped 4 bases, with 11 bases sitting between them. The CDR3 is made up of 13 amino acids. Germline V gene data show CDR1 as MDHEN and CDR2 as SYDVKM.

This clonotype was observed many times. This chain uses TRBV19 with TRBJ1-5; D is unresolved. The CDR3 covers 15 residues. V was shortened by 5 bases and J by 0 bases, with 11 bases between the two germline ends. Per germline, CDR1 LNHDA and CDR2 SQIVND (reference sequence). The DNA of the CDR3 is TGTGCCAGTAGTCGCGACCGGATTAGCAATCAGCCCCAGCATTTT. Protein product: CASSRDRISNQPQHF.

This clonotype was recorded at least ten times. This chain joins TRBV4-2 and TRBJ2-7; 9 nucleotides match TRBD2. Germline values: CDR1 LGHNA, CDR2 YNFKEQ. V gave up 0 bases and J gave up 0 bases; unmatched junction bases: 3. The CDR3 is made up of 16 amino acids. The CDR3 sequence: CASSQDAGGSSYEQYF. As DNA, the CDR3 is TGTGCCAGCAGCCAAGATGCGGGGGGGAGCTCCTACGAGCAGTACTTC.

This clonotype has at least ten counts. V and J are TRBV24-1 and TRBJ2-1; D gene unclear. Germline CDR1 KGHDR, CDR2 SFDVKD. This CDR3 is built from 14 residues. V was trimmed by 3 bases and J by 8 bases, leaving 13 bases between them. As DNA, the CDR3 is TGTGCCACCAGTGATGCAACGTCTTTTTATGAGCAGTTCTTC. Translating gives CATSDATSFYEQFF.

This clonotype was seen ten or more times. CDR3 sequence (DNA): TGTGCCAGCACCCGCGGGGGATTGGACACCGGGGAGCTGTTTTTT. It is translated as CASTRGGLDTGELFF. The rearrangement uses TRBV7-9 and TRBJ2-2; 7 nucleotides agree with TRBD2. This CDR3 region has 15 residues. CDR1 and CDR2 from the germline V gene are SEHNR and FQNEAQ (reference sequence). Unmatched junction bases numbered 8, after V lost 7 bases and J lost 3 bases.

The table lists this clonotype with a few counts. This rearrangement joins TRBV9 to TRBJ2-7; 7 nucleotides match TRBD1. This CDR3 contains 13 residues. Germline CDR1 reads SGDLS; CDR2 reads YYNGEE. Trimming removed 3 bases from V and 1 base from J; junction bases left unmatched: 1. For the CDR3, the DNA is TGTGCCAGCAGCGAACAGGGGTCCTACGAGCAGTACTTC. It codes for CASSEQGSYEQYF.

In this sample, this clonotype turned up many times. The CDR3 DNA follows: TGTGCCACCGGGGGGGGTTCTGGAAACACCATATATTTT. Protein product: CATGGGSGNTIYF. The V call is TRBV10-3, the J call TRBJ1-3; the D gene is possibly TRBD1 (5 bases). Germline V gene sequence: CDR1 ENHRY, CDR2 SYGVKD. CDR3 length: 13 residues. Between the trimmed V and J ends, which lost 10 bases and 1 base, there was a span of 11 bases.

J is TRBJ1-1 and V is TRBV29-1; a possible D gene is TRBD1 (6 bases). The CDR3 extends over 11 amino acids. Between the trimmed V and J ends, which lost 6 bases and 11 bases, there was a span of 16 bases. Per germline, CDR1 SQVTM and CDR2 ANQGSEA. CDR3 sequence: CSVPEGVRAFF. The CDR3 nucleotides read TGCAGCGTCCCAGAGGGGGTCAGGGCTTTCTTT.